These 27 T cell receptor beta chains originate from one sample sequenced in a study of T cell responses to AZD1222 COVID-19 vaccine. Profiling relied on immunoSEQ multiplex PCR, and the TCRdb table lists in-frame clones only, not all of them. The repertoire consists of 70,000 to 95,000 clones, with 88% occurring once and the leading ten covering roughly 7.2%. The source material was peripheral blood, sampled 28 days after the second AZD1222 dose. The receptors here all came from an adult who received the AZD1222 COVID-19 vaccine.

V usage is TRBV4-2 and J usage is TRBJ2-7; 8 bases map to TRBD1. CDR1 is LGHNA and CDR2 is YNFKEQ in the germline V gene. J lost 2 bases, V lost 1 base, and 4 bases had no gene match. There are 15 residues in the CDR3. The CDR3 region has the DNA TGTGCCAGCAGCCAAGGGCAGGGGGCGACCTACGAGCAGTACTTC. Translated: CASSQGQGATYEQYF.

In DNA, the CDR3 is TGTGCCAGCAGTTTATCTCCCAGACTAGCGGGAGGGTCCAACACCGGGGAGCTGTTTTTT. Amino acids: CASSLSPRLAGGSNTGELFF. V gene TRBV27 combines with J gene TRBJ2-2; 14 bases align to TRBD2. The V gene end was trimmed by 0 bases and the J gene end by 2 bases; junction bases not matched to a gene: 8. Germline CDR1 reads MNHEY; CDR2 reads SMNVEV (reference sequence). The CDR3 consists of 20 residues.

The chain uses TRBV30 and TRBJ2-6; a possible D gene is TRBD2 (7 bases). The germline CDR1 and CDR2 sequences are GTSNPN and SVGIG (reference sequence). This CDR3 spans 14 amino acids. V lost 7 bases and J lost 2, with 12 bases in between. The CDR3 DNA reads TGTGCCTCGGCGGGGGCGGCTGGGGCCAACGTCCTGACTTTC. This encodes CASAGAAGANVLTF. Filled out from reference TRBV30 and TRBJ2-6, the complete variable domain reads SQTIHQWPATLVQPVGSPLSLECTVEGTSNPNLYWYRQAAGRGLQLLFYSVGIGQISSEVPQNLSASRPQDRQFILSSKKLLLSDSGFYLCASAGAAGANVLTFGAGSRLTVL.

The chain carries TRBV11-3 and TRBJ2-1; D remains ambiguous. V gave up 0 bases and J gave up 6 bases, with 9 bases separating them. Germline V gene sequence: CDR1 SGHNT, CDR2 YENEEA. This CDR3 comprises 14 residues. In nucleotides, the CDR3 is TGTGCCAGCAGCTTAGACGGGCTGGGCAATGAGCAGTTCTTC. Translation gives CASSLDGLGNEQFF.

V and J are TRBV11-3 and TRBJ2-1, with D unclear. This CDR3 has 13 residues. In germline, CDR1 is SGHNT, CDR2 YENEEA. The V gene lost 1 base and the J gene lost 5 bases, with 6 bases spanning the gap. CDR3 sequence: CASSLGVHNEQFF. The CDR3 coding sequence is TGTGCCAGCAGCTTAGGGGTCCACAATGAGCAGTTCTTC.

The chain's CDR3 is CSVGTGTTEAFF. CDR3 bases: TGCAGCGTTGGGACAGGGACGACTGAAGCTTTCTTT. The chain has TRBV29-1 and TRBJ1-1; 8 bases map to TRBD1. CDR1 is SQVTM and CDR2 is ANQGSEA in the germline V gene. The junction had 3 bases not matched to a gene; V was cut back by 4 bases and J by 5 bases. This CDR3 is 12 amino acids long.

In this sample, this clone turned up once. The gene calls are TRBV25-1 and TRBJ2-1, with D possibly matching TRBD2 (5 bases). Deletions cut 1 base from V and 15 bases from J, with 16 bases between. Germline CDR1 reads MGHDK; CDR2 reads SYGVNS. This CDR3 is 13 amino acids long. In DNA form, the CDR3 reads TGTGCCAGCAGTGAATCCCCGGGAATCACCCCGTTCTTC. Translated, it gives CASSESPGITPFF.

As concerns this clone: One junction end disagrees with the germline gene, perhaps due to a read error. The chain couples TRBV15 to TRBJ2-3, with TRBD2 as a possible D gene (6 bases). Germline V CDR1 and CDR2: LNHNV, YYDKDF (reference sequence). This CDR3 comprises 18 residues. The DNA of the CDR3 is TGTGCCACAAGCAGAGATGTGAGTAGCGGCCCTAGCACAGATACGCAGTATTTT. Protein: CATSRDVSSGPSTDTQYF.

The chain employs TRBV10-2 and TRBJ2-1; 9 positions match TRBD2. The junction had 17 bases not matched to a gene; V was cut back by 10 bases and J by 4 bases. In germline, CDR1 is WSHSY, CDR2 SAAADI. This CDR3 comprises 17 residues. The CDR3 DNA follows: TGCGCCACCATTGTAGACGGCGGGAGGGTGGGGTACAATGAGCAGTTCTTC. This gives the protein CATIVDGGRVGYNEQFF.

The J gene is TRBJ2-1, the V gene TRBV6-1; D unclear. CDR1 and CDR2 (germline): MNHNS, SASEGT. V lost 2 bases to trimming and J lost 4 bases, with 12 bases between them. The CDR3 contains 15 residues. This CDR3 is CASSESPWGYNEQFF. The CDR3 DNA reads as TGTGCCAGCAGTGAATCGCCCTGGGGTTACAATGAGCAGTTCTTC.

V usage is TRBV10-1 and J usage is TRBJ1-1; 7 bases match TRBD1. This CDR3 has 14 amino acids. V dropped 2 bases and J dropped 4; count of bases not matched to a gene: 4. Germline CDR1 and CDR2: WNHNN and SYGVQD (reference sequence). CDR3 region: CASSENTGATEAFF. CDR3 nucleotide sequence: TGCGCCAGCAGTGAGAACACAGGGGCCACTGAAGCTTTCTTT.

This chain joins TRBV19 and TRBJ2-2; 13 positions match TRBD2. Germline V gene lookup returns CDR1 LNHDA and CDR2 SQIVND (reference sequence). The CDR3 extends over 15 amino acids. V lost 4 bases and J lost 4; bases outside the gene matches: 0. The CDR3 is CASSRTSGSTGELFF. The CDR3 region has the DNA TGTGCCAGTAGTAGGACTAGCGGGAGCACCGGGGAGCTGTTTTTT.

The gene calls are TRBV19 and TRBJ1-5; D not resolved. The CDR3 sequence is 15 residues long. Germline V lookup: CDR1 LNHDA, CDR2 SQIVND (reference sequence). Trimming shortened V by 4 bases and J by 2 bases, and 12 bases separated the two germline ends. The CDR3 nucleotides are TGTGCCAGTAGTAACCGGGCTGGAGGCAATCAGCCCCAGCATTTT. It encodes CASSNRAGGNQPQHF.

The V call is TRBV6-4, the J call TRBJ2-3, with 10 bases lining up with TRBD2. Germline V gene data show CDR1 as MRHNA and CDR2 as SNTAGT. This CDR3 has 16 residues. Trimming took 0 bases from V and 0 from J; bases not matched to a gene: 0. CDR3 DNA sequence: TGTGCCAGCAGTGACTCGACTAGCGGGAGCACAGATACGCAGTATTTT. The encoded protein is CASSDSTSGSTDTQYF.

This clone was counted only a few times. An end of the junction does not agree with germline; a read error may underlie this. The V call is TRBV7-2, the J call TRBJ1-5, with D possibly TRBD1 on 6 matching bases. The CDR3 consists of 13 residues. Germline CDR1 and CDR2: SGHTA and FQGNSA. The CDR3 protein is CASSFGPGQPLSF. CDR3 DNA: TGTGCCAGCAGCTTTGGCCCTGGACAGCCTTTGAGTTTT.

V gene TRBV6-2 or TRBV6-3 combines with J gene TRBJ2-7, with 13 bases aligning to TRBD2. Germline CDR1 is MNHEY and CDR2 is SVGEGT. The CDR3 spans 16 residues. V was clipped by 5 bases and J by 3 bases; unmatched bases: 7. CDR3 in amino acids: CASSDPGTSGIYEQYF. The CDR3 coding sequence is TGTGCCAGCAGTGACCCTGGGACTAGCGGGATCTACGAGCAGTACTTC.

The chain couples TRBV30 to TRBJ2-1; TRBD2 matches at 13 bases. The CDR3 is 14 amino acids. Germline trimming cut 3 bases from V and 9 bases from J; bases unmatched to any gene: 5. Germline CDR1 and CDR2: GTSNPN and SVGIG (reference sequence). The CDR3 sequence is CAWSRGLAGVEQFF. The CDR3 DNA follows: TGTGCCTGGAGCCGAGGACTAGCGGGAGTTGAGCAGTTCTTC.

The V call is TRBV7-2, the J call TRBJ2-1, with D unclear. Trimming shortened V by 0 bases and J by 0 bases, and 6 bases separated the two germline ends. CDR1 SGHTA and CDR2 FQGNSA come from the germline V gene. The length of the CDR3 is 15 residues. The CDR3 region is CASSLAASSYNEQFF. The CDR3 nucleotides read TGTGCCAGCAGCTTAGCCGCCAGCTCCTACAATGAGCAGTTCTTC.

The chain employs TRBV4-2 and TRBJ2-7, with D unresolved. This CDR3 contains 15 residues. V lost 0 bases and J 2 bases, leaving 11 bases between the germline ends. Germline lookup yields CDR1 LGHNA and CDR2 YNFKEQ. CDR3 sequence (DNA): TGTGCCAGCAGCCAAGAGCTCGCCGTCCCCTACGAGCAGTACTTC. It yields the protein CASSQELAVPYEQYF.

The sample holds one count of this clone. V is TRBV6-5 and J is TRBJ2-3; 7 nucleotides line up with TRBD2. The CDR3 spans 14 residues. Germline V lookup: CDR1 MNHEY, CDR2 SVGAGI. V lost 5 bases to trimming and J lost 2 bases; unmatched junction nucleotides: 4. The CDR3 DNA reads TGTGCCAGCAGTCGTAGCGGGTCCACAGATACGCAGTATTTT. Its protein is CASSRSGSTDTQYF.

This clone was recorded only once. The chain carries TRBV6-2 or TRBV6-3 and TRBJ2-2; D remains unclear. This CDR3 comprises 13 residues. Germline CDR1 and CDR2: MNHEY and SVGEGT. V lost 3 bases and J 4 bases, leaving 6 bases between the germline ends. CDR3 nucleotides: TGTGCCAGCAGTTATTGGGTCACCGGGGAGCTGTTTTTT. Its protein is CASSYWVTGELFF.

This chain links TRBV12-3 or TRBV12-4 with TRBJ2-2; TRBD2 might be the D (6 bases). The CDR3 length is 13 residues. The germline V and J ends were trimmed by 5 bases and 6 bases, with 10 bases remaining between them. CDR3 DNA sequence: TGTGCCAGCAGTCTGCGGGACGCCGGGGAGCTGTTTTTT. It codes for CASSLRDAGELFF.

This chain connects TRBV30 to TRBJ1-1; TRBD1 might be the D (5 bases). V was clipped by 5 bases and J by 7 bases, with 17 bases between them. Germline loops: CDR1 GTSNPN, CDR2 SVGIG (reference sequence). The CDR3 spans 13 residues. The CDR3 protein is CAWSSGQEDEAFF. DNA of the CDR3: TGTGCCTGGTCTTCAGGGCAGGAAGATGAAGCTTTCTTT. The full variable domain, rest sourced from reference TRBV30 and TRBJ1-1, is SQTIHQWPATLVQPVGSPLSLECTVEGTSNPNLYWYRQAAGRGLQLLFYSVGIGQISSEVPQNLSASRPQDRQFILSSKKLLLSDSGFYLCAWSSGQEDEAFFGQGTRLTVV.

A few counts support this clone. The chain has TRBV2 and TRBJ1-5; 9 bases are a match to TRBD1. From germline, CDR1 is SNHLY and CDR2 FYNNEI. The CDR3 spans 14 residues. Unmatched junction bases numbered 7, after V lost 9 bases and J lost 4 bases. This CDR3 reads CASGGQGGNQPQHF. CDR3 coding DNA: TGTGCCAGTGGGGGACAGGGTGGGAATCAGCCCCAGCATTTT.

The chain is built from TRBV3-1 (or the pseudogene TRBV3-2) and TRBJ1-1; D perhaps matches TRBD1 (5 bases). Germline CDR1 is LGHDT and CDR2 is YNNKEL (reference sequence). V was pared by 1 base and J by 1 base, with 13 bases between. The CDR3 covers 16 residues. CDR3 nucleotide sequence: TGTGCCAGCAGCCAAGGCGGGGGACCTTGGAACACTGAAGCTTTCTTT. This gives the protein CASSQGGGPWNTEAFF.

V is TRBV3-1 (or the pseudogene TRBV3-2) and J is TRBJ1-3; possibly TRBD1 for D (5 bases). V lost 5 bases and J lost 4, with 12 bases in between. Germline loops: CDR1 LGHDT, CDR2 YNNKEL (reference sequence). The CDR3 spans 14 residues. The CDR3 DNA sequence: TGTGCCAGCAGCGAAAGGGGAGGGGGAAACACCATATATTTT. This sequence encodes CASSERGGGNTIYF.

The rearrangement links TRBV6-2 or TRBV6-3 to TRBJ2-3; a weak D match, TRBD1 (6 bases). V was pared by 5 bases and J by 0 bases, with 9 bases between. Germline V gives CDR1 MNHEY, CDR2 SVGEGT. There are 14 residues in the CDR3. CDR3 DNA sequence: TGTGCCAGCAGTGCAGGGGCTAGCACAGATACGCAGTATTTT. Translation gives CASSAGASTDTQYF.